There are a few counts of the clone carrying this T cell receptor beta chain. Expressed TCRB transcripts were sequenced after all isolated RNA was converted to cDNA. The table came from immunoSEQ multiplex PCR; TCRdb's copy has only in-frame clones and leaves some out. Here the sample spans over 700,000 clones, roughly 15% being singletons. The data were obtained in a study of beta chain features in type 1 diabetes. The sequence was obtained from a woman aged 18 to 35 in good health. Sequencing was performed on naive CD4+ T cells from blood.

The CDR3, as DNA: TGTGCCAGCAGCTTTCCCCTAGCGGGAGGCCAGGGGGAGCAGTACTTC. Translating gives CASSFPLAGGQGEQYF. The V and J genes are TRBV7-8 and TRBJ2-7; 11 nucleotides align to TRBD2. Trimming cost V 3 bases and J 7 bases; bases outside gene matches: 11. Per germline, CDR1 SGHVS and CDR2 FQNEAQ. The CDR3 runs to 16 residues.